This T cell receptor beta chain was sequenced for a study of T cells in Graves' hyperthyroidism and ophthalmopathy. Turning to the study itself: Peripheral blood was obtained at initial diagnosis, preceding any treatment. Overall study findings and caveats: Onset of ophthalmopathy came a median around 7.1 months after the model predicted it.

Amplified TCR beta CDR3 regions came from RNA transcripts. Initially, a first-round RT-PCR of the TCR CDR3 employed the HTBI primer set. Using its own MiXCR run on the multiplex PCR reads, TCRdb lists one record per CDR3 protein. The table lists hundreds of thousands of distinct CDR3 sequences, around 20% of them singletons. Clinical symptoms, serum thyroxine and TRAb, thyroid ultrasound and orbital computed tomography were used for the diagnoses. Only a few counts were recorded for this clonotype. Its target is not known. This sequence was found in a woman between 50 and 59 years old with Graves' hyperthyroidism that later progressed to Graves' ophthalmopathy. The sequencing input was blood.

The CDR3 loop is CASSQASGRVDYGYTF. The CDR3 DNA reads TGTGCCAGCAGTCAAGCCTCAGGGCGGGTAGACTATGGCTACACCTTC. V is TRBV28 and J is TRBJ1-2; D might be TRBD1 (5 bases). Trimming took 5 bases from V and 3 from J, leaving 19 bases between them. The germline V gene has CDR1 MDHEN and CDR2 SYDVKM. This CDR3 comprises 16 residues.